This T cell receptor beta chain emerged from a study of T cell repertoires in aging, cancer and after chemotherapy. Study background: Donor ages fell into six groups from 30 or younger up to 70 or older. The full dataset contained around 8.2 million TCR reads.

Multiplex touch-down PCR with TRB-A/B primers amplified rearranged V-D-J TRB sequences. TCRdb reanalysed the multiplex PCR reads using MiXCR and keeps one entry per CDR3 protein. Of under 3,500 distinct CDR3 sequences in the sample, around 20% were seen once. Peripheral blood genomic DNA, not sorted cells or RNA, was the template. Germline V CDR1 and CDR2: SGDLS, YYNGEE. The CDR3 spans 17 residues. V shed 0 bases, J shed 9 bases, and the junction held 13 bases outside the gene matches. Broader study findings: Untreated cancer patients had significantly lower blood TCR diversity than age-matched healthy donors. No conclusions about immunological memory after chemotherapy can be drawn from the repertoire data.

This clonotype turned up a few times. Its antigen remains unidentified. The receptor was derived from a human donor with a solid tumor. The V and J genes are TRBV9 and TRBJ2-1; the match to TRBD1 covers 9 bases. Sequences were obtained from blood. CDR3 sequence reads: CASSVAPGQGKTSEQFF. The CDR3 DNA reads TGTGCCAGCAGCGTAGCCCCCGGACAGGGGAAAACAAGTGAGCAGTTCTTC. Full variable domain (missing parts from reference TRBV9 and TRBJ2-1): DSGVTQTPKHLITATGQRVTLRCSPRSGDLSVYWYQQSLDQGLQFLIQYYNGEERAKGNILERFSAQQFPDLHSELNLSSLELGDSALYFCASSVAPGQGKTSEQFFGPGTRLTVL.